This TCR beta chain is from a study of CD8 T cells in ankylosing spondylitis. TCRdb used MiXCR to reprocess the 5' RACE reads, holding one entry per CDR3 protein. In the table there are hundreds of thousands of distinct CDR3 sequences, roughly 26% of which are singletons. CDR3 length: 15 amino acids. Trimming took 5 bases from V and 4 from J, leaving 18 bases between them. Germline-derived CDR1 and CDR2 are DFQATT and SNEGSKA (reference sequence). Regarding the study as a whole: Roughly eight highly homologous variants made up a TCR beta motif that seemed to typify ankylosing spondylitis blood. The authors found the disease-linked clones to be CD8+ and relatively rare in peripheral blood. Reactive arthritis synovial fluid and blood were previously reported to contain some motif variants. Reportedly, matched ankylosing spondylitis synovial fluid was significantly enriched for disease-linked clones.

As concerns this clonotype: Its antigen is as yet unknown.

The chain employs TRBV20-1 and TRBJ2-1; tentatively, D is TRBD2 (5 bases). The specimen sequenced was blood, either unsorted or a sorted T cell fraction (not recorded which). The TCR sequence derives from a male donor with ankylosing spondylitis. As DNA, the CDR3 is TGCAGTGCTGGTAAGGGAGCCCCCCCTTACAATGAGCAGTTCTTC. It specifies CSAGKGAPPYNEQFF.